The rows below give T cell receptor beta chains drawn from one sample of a study of blood T cells in healthy people across ages. In TCRdb, the 5' RACE reads were re-called with MiXCR into one record per CDR3 protein. The table includes more than 650,000 distinct CDR3 sequences, 22% detected once. The sequenced sample consisted of blood. These receptors were obtained from a man aged 70-80 years in good health. The CDR3 runs from the conserved cysteine through the conserved F or W. The D gene is left open where the match is weak. A clone size is listed for some rows: how often the clone was seen (once, few, many), or a class if it is expanded.

cdr3_nt | cdr3_aa | j_call | d_call | clone_size | v_call
TGCAGCGTTGAAGAAGGTGGCAGCTTAGCCAAAAACATTCAGTACTTC | CSVEEGGSLAKNIQYF | TRBJ2-4 | - | - | TRBV29-1
TGTGCCAGCAGTAACACAAATCAGCCCCAGCATTTT | CASSNTNQPQHF | TRBJ1-5 | - | - | TRBV6-5
TGTGCCAGCAGCTTAAGGGACAGGGGCCCAGATACGCAGTATTTT | CASSLRDRGPDTQYF | TRBJ2-3 | TRBD1 | - | TRBV11-2
TGCAGTGCTGATACTACAGGGGCTAGGGACTATGGCTACACCTTC | CSADTTGARDYGYTF | TRBJ1-2 | TRBD1 | - | TRBV20-1
TGTGCCAGCAGCACCCGGGACAGGGGTAATGAAAAACTGTTTTTT | CASSTRDRGNEKLFF | TRBJ1-4 | TRBD1 | - | TRBV12-3/TRBV12-4
TGTGCCAGCAGCCAAGACAGGGGCCACGAGCAGTACTTC | CASSQDRGHEQYF | TRBJ2-7 | - | - | TRBV14
TGTGCCAGCAGCTACGGACCCCTTCGACTAGCGGGAGGACATGAGCAGTTCTTC | CASSYGPLRLAGGHEQFF | TRBJ2-1 | TRBD2 | - | TRBV11-2
TGTGCCACCTCGAGGGTGGGGGTAGAAGCCTACGAGCAGTACTTC | CATSRVGVEAYEQYF | TRBJ2-7 | - | - | TRBV24-1
TGCGCCAGCAGCTTCCCGGGACAGGGTCACCCAGAATATGGCTACACCTTC | CASSFPGQGHPEYGYTF | TRBJ1-2 | TRBD1 | few | TRBV5-1
TGTGCCAGCAGTTGGACAGGTTTGGGAAATGAGCAGTTCTTC | CASSWTGLGNEQFF | TRBJ2-1 | TRBD1 | - | TRBV6-2/TRBV6-3
TGCAGTGCTAGAGATCTCAGGCTCTACACCTTC | CSARDLRLYTF | TRBJ1-2 | - | - | TRBV20-1
TGTGCCAGCTCACCATGGACGAATCCCGGTGAAAAACTGTTTTTT | CASSPWTNPGEKLFF | TRBJ1-4 | - | few | TRBV18
TGCGCCAGCCTCTCCGGGCCGAGCACAGATACGCAGTATTTT | CASLSGPSTDTQYF | TRBJ2-3 | - | few | TRBV5-1
TGTGCCAGCAGTCCTGGAAACGGGGTTCCAGAGACCCAGTACTTC | CASSPGNGVPETQYF | TRBJ2-5 | - | few | TRBV12-3/TRBV12-4
TGTGCCTGCAGCCCTGGACCCAACCAGCCCCAGCATTTT | CACSPGPNQPQHF | TRBJ1-5 | - | - | TRBV11-2
TGCAGTGCTTTCGACTCAGATGGGTACTCCTACAATGAGCAGTTCTTC | CSAFDSDGYSYNEQFF | TRBJ2-1 | - | - | TRBV20-1
TGCAGCGTTAGATATAACTATGGCTACACCTTC | CSVRYNYGYTF | TRBJ1-2 | - | few | TRBV29-1
TGTGCCAGCAGTTTCTCCCCCACGGGTGTTACTGAAGCTTTCTTT | CASSFSPTGVTEAFF | TRBJ1-1 | - | few | TRBV12-3/TRBV12-4
TGTGCCAGCAGCGTACCACTAGCGGGGGGGAAAGATACGCAGTATTTT | CASSVPLAGGKDTQYF | TRBJ2-3 | TRBD2 | - | TRBV9
TGCAGTGCTAGCCCGAAGACAGCATACTACGAGCAGTACTTC | CSASPKTAYYEQYF | TRBJ2-7 | - | - | TRBV20-1
TGTGCCAGCAGACAAGGGGGGACAGCTAATGAAAAACTGTTTTTT | CASRQGGTANEKLFF | TRBJ1-4 | - | few | TRBV21-1
TGCGCCAGCAGTGGAGGGTTCGGGACAGGAGAGCAGTTCTTC | CASSGGFGTGEQFF | TRBJ2-1 | TRBD1 | - | TRBV10-2
TGTGCCAGCAGCTTTAATAGCCAAGAGACCCAGTACTTC | CASSFNSQETQYF | TRBJ2-5 | - | many | TRBV12-3/TRBV12-4